This is a list of T cell receptor beta chains from one sample in a study of cytomegalovirus exposure and HLA in healthy donors. The protocol was immunoSEQ multiplex PCR, while the TCRdb copy is restricted to in-frame clones and leaves out a portion. The sample holds 190,000 or so clones. The sample was PBMCs. The receptors come from a boy under 18 in good health and CMV-seronegative. Both conserved end residues are part of each CDR3.

len | v_gene | CDR3aa
14 | TRBV30 | CAWSVVSGANVLTF
19 | TRBV5-5 | CASSSGFIAGGIYGPEQYF
18 | TRBV4-3 | CASSQVSGQGEGADTQYF
16 | TRBV18 | CASSPLQGSSYNEQFF
15 | TRBV4-2 | CASSQDFLPGNTIYF
17 | TRBV5-6 | CASSSVRQGVMNTEAFF
13 | TRBV4-2 | CASSQGGAYEQYF
13 | TRBV27 | CASGWTGDNEQFF
14 | TRBV5-6 | CASSLPWAYNVLTF
14 | TRBV2 | CASSENAGSYEQYF
17 | TRBV4-1 | CASSQSGTGAGGTEAFF
15 | TRBV6-5 | CASTPTTGPATEAFF
13 | TRBV9 | CASSAGGPLEAFF
15 | TRBV5-4 | CASSLETGAEYEQYF
13 | TRBV18 | CASSSSGNTEAFF
15 | TRBV7-6 | CASSLAADLNEKLFF
15 | TRBV19 | CASLWSGFSNQPQHF
15 | TRBV19 | CASSNDRGRNYGYTF
14 | TRBV30 | CAWSVQASSYEQYF
14 | TRBV7-6 | CASSLGNRAHEQYF